A selection of T cell receptor beta chains follows, all from one sample in a study of vaccination and CD4 T cells after COVID-19. TCRdb re-called the PCR reads through MiXCR, storing one row per CDR3 protein. The sample records several thousand distinct CDR3 sequences, about 40% being singletons. Antigens for these TCRs are unknown. Material for sequencing was CD4+ T cells from blood, cultured in vitro. Receptors originate from a human donor in good health. Both conserved end residues are part of each CDR3. Fields, in order: V gene, clone size, D gene, J gene, CDR3 protein, CDR3 DNA. A D gene is named only where the DNA matches it firmly. A row's size may be missing; if present it is once, few, many or a size class.

v_call: TRBV11-2; clone_size: -; d_call: -; j_call: TRBJ1-2; cdr3_aa: CASSVGWGYTF; cdr3_nt: TGTGCCAGCAGCGTAGGGTGGGGCTACACCTTC
v_call: TRBV7-9; clone_size: -; d_call: -; j_call: TRBJ1-2; cdr3_aa: CASSLGAAAESNYGYTF; cdr3_nt: TGTGCCAGCAGCTTAGGGGCGGCAGCGGAATCTAACTATGGCTACACCTTC
v_call: TRBV28; clone_size: -; d_call: -; j_call: TRBJ2-3; cdr3_aa: CASRATGFSTDTQYF; cdr3_nt: TGTGCCAGCAGGGCTACAGGGTTCAGCACAGATACGCAGTATTTT
v_call: TRBV6-2/TRBV6-3; clone_size: -; d_call: TRBD2; j_call: TRBJ2-7; cdr3_aa: CASSYRLAGRDEQYF; cdr3_nt: TGTGCCAGCAGTTATAGACTAGCGGGGAGGGACGAGCAGTACTTC
v_call: TRBV18; clone_size: -; d_call: -; j_call: TRBJ2-7; cdr3_aa: CASSPGTKAPEQYF; cdr3_nt: TGTGCCAGCTCACCCGGGACAAAGGCTCCCGAGCAGTACTTC
v_call: TRBV5-4; clone_size: once; d_call: TRBD1; j_call: TRBJ2-2; cdr3_aa: CASSPQGANTGELFF; cdr3_nt: TGTGCCAGCAGCCCACAGGGGGCGAACACCGGGGAGCTGTTTTTT
v_call: TRBV4-2; clone_size: -; d_call: -; j_call: TRBJ1-5; cdr3_aa: CASSQDGGGSNQPQHF; cdr3_nt: TGTGCCAGCAGCCAAGATGGGGGCGGTAGCAATCAGCCCCAGCATTTT
v_call: TRBV2; clone_size: -; d_call: -; j_call: TRBJ1-1; cdr3_aa: CASSRDLEAFF; cdr3_nt: TGTGCCAGCAGTCGGGACCTTGAAGCTTTCTTT
v_call: TRBV20-1; clone_size: once; d_call: -; j_call: TRBJ1-1; cdr3_aa: CSGKPGYLQAEAFF; cdr3_nt: TGCAGTGGCAAACCGGGATACCTCCAGGCTGAAGCTTTCTTT
v_call: TRBV10-1; clone_size: once; d_call: -; j_call: TRBJ2-6; cdr3_aa: CASSRAGANVLTF; cdr3_nt: TGCGCCAGCAGCAGGGCTGGGGCCAACGTCCTGACTTTC
v_call: TRBV12-3/TRBV12-4; clone_size: -; d_call: -; j_call: TRBJ1-2; cdr3_aa: CASSLRSTVYGYTF; cdr3_nt: TGTGCCAGCAGTTTACGGTCGACGGTCTATGGCTACACCTTC
v_call: TRBV7-8; clone_size: few; d_call: -; j_call: TRBJ1-1; cdr3_aa: CASSLSWGALAEAFF; cdr3_nt: TGTGCCAGCAGCTTATCTTGGGGGGCTCTCGCTGAAGCTTTCTTT
v_call: TRBV30; clone_size: large; d_call: -; j_call: TRBJ1-2; cdr3_aa: CAWSVQPRGYTF; cdr3_nt: TGTGCCTGGAGTGTACAGCCTCGTGGCTACACCTTC
v_call: TRBV11-2; clone_size: few; d_call: -; j_call: TRBJ2-7; cdr3_aa: CASTNRAGSSTEQYF; cdr3_nt: TGTGCCAGCACCAACCGGGCCGGTTCAAGTACCGAGCAGTACTTC
v_call: TRBV27; clone_size: -; d_call: -; j_call: TRBJ2-2; cdr3_aa: CASSLLGLGGELFF; cdr3_nt: TGTGCCAGCAGTTTGTTAGGACTCGGCGGGGAGCTGTTTTTT
v_call: TRBV6-1; clone_size: -; d_call: -; j_call: TRBJ2-2; cdr3_aa: CASEGERTGELFF; cdr3_nt: TGTGCCAGCGAGGGGGAGCGCACCGGGGAGCTGTTTTTT
v_call: TRBV7-8; clone_size: -; d_call: TRBD2; j_call: TRBJ2-1; cdr3_aa: CASSDPGGGASYEQFF; cdr3_nt: TGTGCCAGCAGCGACCCGGGCGGGGGGGCGTCATATGAGCAGTTCTTC